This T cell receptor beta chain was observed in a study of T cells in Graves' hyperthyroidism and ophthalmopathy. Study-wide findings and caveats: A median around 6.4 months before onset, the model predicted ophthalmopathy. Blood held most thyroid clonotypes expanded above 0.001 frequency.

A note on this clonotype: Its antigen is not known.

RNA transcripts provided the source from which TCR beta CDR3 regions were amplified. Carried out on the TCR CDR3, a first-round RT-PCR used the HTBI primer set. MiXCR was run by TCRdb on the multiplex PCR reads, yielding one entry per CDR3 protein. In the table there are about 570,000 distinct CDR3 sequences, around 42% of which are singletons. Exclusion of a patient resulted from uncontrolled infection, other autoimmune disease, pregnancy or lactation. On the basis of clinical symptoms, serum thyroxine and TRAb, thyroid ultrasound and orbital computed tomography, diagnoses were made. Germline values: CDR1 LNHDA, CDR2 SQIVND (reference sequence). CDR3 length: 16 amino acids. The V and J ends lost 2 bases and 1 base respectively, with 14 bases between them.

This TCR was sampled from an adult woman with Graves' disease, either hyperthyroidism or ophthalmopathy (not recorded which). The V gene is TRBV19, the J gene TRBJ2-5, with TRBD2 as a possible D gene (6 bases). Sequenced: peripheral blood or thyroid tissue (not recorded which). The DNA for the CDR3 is TGTGCCAGTAGTATATCGAGGGGACTCGGCCAAGAGACCCAGTACTTC. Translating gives CASSISRGLGQETQYF. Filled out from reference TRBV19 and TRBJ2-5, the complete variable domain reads DGGITQSPKYLFRKEGQNVTLSCEQNLNHDAMYWYRQDPGQGLRLIYYSQIVNDFQKGDIAEGYSVSREKKESFPLTVTSAQKNPTAFYLCASSISRGLGQETQYFGPGTRLLVL.